The source of this T cell receptor (beta chain) is a study of T cell responses to AZD1222 COVID-19 vaccine. Study overall: Doses given second, at about 4 or about 12 weeks, were pooled. Notes on the study in general: It was only after the peak T cell response that any repertoires were sampled. Donors, mostly white British, included more females; clonal diversity was possibly underestimated. Regions 160-218 and 743-854 dominated among vaccine-associated CD4 TCRs spanning spike.

TCRdb keeps only in-frame clones here, not all; method: immunoSEQ multiplex PCR. Of over 150,000 clones in the sample, about 85% were seen once. For this clone: Antigen unknown.

V was clipped by 2 bases and J by 6 bases, with 20 bases between them. The germline CDR1 and CDR2 sequences are SEHNR and FQNEAQ (reference sequence). The CDR3 contains 16 residues. This chain joins TRBV7-9 and TRBJ2-7; D assignment may be TRBD1 or TRBD2 (6 bases each). The receptor was derived from an adult in good health. The material was peripheral blood, obtained on day 0 of AZD1222 vaccination. The CDR3 DNA sequence: TGTGCCAGCAGCTTATTAGGGGGGTTTGTTTCAAGCGAGCAGTACTTC. It encodes CASSLLGGFVSSEQYF.